This entry concerns a single T cell receptor beta chain. There is no known antigen for this receptor. The input lacks base qualities; no much larger clone sits a single base away. The sample comes from a study of graft-versus-host responses after intestinal transplantation (dated by TCRdb to about 2021). Broadly, across the study: Multivisceral, liver-intestinal, or isolated intestinal transplants were received by the recipients. Every recipient was given anti-thymocyte globulin induction, followed by approximately 3 years of maintenance tacrolimus and steroids. After intestinal transplantation, graft-versus-host and host-versus-graft alloreactive T cell clones were followed in the graft, circulation and bone marrow using bulk TCR-beta CDR3 sequencing. To identify alloreactive clones, pre-transplant mixed lymphocyte reaction products were sequenced and compared with unstimulated pre-transplant donor and recipient T cells. A cohort of under 30 intestinal transplant recipients, including one retransplant, was enrolled, and 3 patients lacking pretransplant specimens were excluded. Donor T cell macrochimerism was defined as a peak of at least 4% donor T cells among recipient peripheral blood mononuclear cells. Rather than going through the commercial service, samples from a few later patients were sequenced in-house on an Illumina MiSeq and processed with MiXCR. Results the study describes overall, beyond this receptor: Early after transplant, peak levels of circulating GvH clones were associated with declines in HvG clones. GvH clones were found in recipient bone marrow, and some of the GvH clones appeared earlier in ileal mucosa or blood, which is consistent with an intestinal mucosal origin. Patients with donor T cell macrochimerism had high GvH to HvG T cell clonal ratios in their allografts. The relatively low number and heterogeneity of intestinal transplant patients limited the conclusions.

For this chain, trimming is 0 bases at the V end and 9 bases at the J end, and the number of junction bases without a gene match is 5. The CDR3 starts with the cysteine, ends with the phenylalanine, and has 15 residues. Only the CDR3 DNA is retained, 45 bases long and in frame from the first base. According to the germline V gene (reference sequence), CDR1 reads PRHDT and CDR2 reads FYEKMQ. The time point label of this sample denotes: cells obtained before transplantation from donor or recipient. CD3+CD4+ and CD3+CD8+ populations were FACS-sorted from unstimulated pre-transplant donor and recipient cells taken from spleen or lymph nodes. The library came from the immunoSEQ multiplex PCR assay. For most patients, genomic DNA was isolated using the Qiagen DNeasy Blood and Tissue Kit and was shipped frozen to Adaptive Biotechnologies for TCR sequencing. For most patients, genomic DNA was subjected to high-throughput TCR-beta CDR3 sequencing by Adaptive Biotechnologies. In the original analysis: Adaptive's ImmunoSEQ software was the source of the TCR sequencing data for 18 patients, while a few other patients were processed with MiXCR and VDJtools. CD4 versus CD8 sorting errors were corrected by removing sequences found in both subsets at a frequency ratio below 5:1. CDR3 nucleotide sequences shared by donor and recipient were removed because the origin of these sequences could not be assigned. To count as alloreactive, a clone needed at least 2-fold expansion over unstimulated cells and a minimum CFSE-low frequency of 0.002% (template counts) or 0.001% (read counts). A clone was considered mappable if detected in the sequenced pre-transplant spleen, lymph node, or MLR CFSE-low populations of the donor or recipient. The cumulative frequency of alloreactive clones was calculated as a percentage of all sequences, weighted by copy number. TCRdb retrieved this table from immuneACCESS and kept in-frame rearrangements only. Not all clones are present; in checked studies, unresolved V genes account for under half, and no reason is known for the remainder. V, J and clone size reflect that table, while D and trimming were determined from the DNA. This sample comprises about 39,000 clones, more than 90% of them detected only once. Of the sample, around 0.2% falls within the top ten clones.

In this chain, TRBV13 is recombined with TRBJ2-1; 10 of the junction bases match TRBD2. This clonotype was sampled from a human donor who was the organ donor for an intestinal transplant. This specimen consisted of unstimulated CD8+ T cells sorted from spleen or lymph node cells, obtained before transplant. The CDR3: CASSLGAGGSREQFF. The DNA is TGTGCCAGCAGCTTAGGAGCGGGGGGGTCCCGTGAGCAGTTCTTC. The entire variable domain, with the stretches around the CDR3 drawn from the reference TRBV13 and TRBJ2-1 proteins, is AAGVIQSPRHLIKEKRETATLKCYPIPRHDTVYWYQQGPGQDPQFLISFYEKMQSDKGSIPDRFSAQQFSDYHSELNMSSLELGDSALYFCASSLGAGGSREQFFGPGTRLTVL.